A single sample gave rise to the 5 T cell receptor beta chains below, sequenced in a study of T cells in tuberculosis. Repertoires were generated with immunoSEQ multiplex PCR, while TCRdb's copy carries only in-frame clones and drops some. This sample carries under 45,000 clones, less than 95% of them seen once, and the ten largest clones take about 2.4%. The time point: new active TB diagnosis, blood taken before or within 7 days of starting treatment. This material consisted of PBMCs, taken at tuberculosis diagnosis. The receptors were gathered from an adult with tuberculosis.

The CDR3 reads CASSFTSGGRNEQFF. As DNA, the CDR3 is TGTGCCAGCAGTTTCACTAGCGGGGGAAGGAATGAGCAGTTCTTC. The rearrangement joins TRBV28 to TRBJ2-1; TRBD2 aligns across 11 bases. The CDR3 runs 15 residues. CDR1 is MDHEN and CDR2 is SYDVKM in the germline V gene. V was pared by 3 bases and J by 7 bases, with 5 bases of the junction left unmatched.

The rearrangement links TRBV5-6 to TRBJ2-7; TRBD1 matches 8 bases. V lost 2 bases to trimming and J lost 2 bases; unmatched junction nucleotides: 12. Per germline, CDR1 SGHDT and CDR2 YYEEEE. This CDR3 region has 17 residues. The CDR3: CASSLYRDRPFPYEQYF. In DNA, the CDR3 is TGTGCCAGCAGCTTATACCGGGACAGGCCTTTTCCCTACGAGCAGTACTTC.

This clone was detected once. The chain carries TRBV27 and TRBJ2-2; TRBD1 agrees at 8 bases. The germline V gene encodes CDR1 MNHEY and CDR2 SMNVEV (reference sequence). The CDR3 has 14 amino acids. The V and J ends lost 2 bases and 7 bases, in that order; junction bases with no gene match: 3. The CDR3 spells CASSLQGAVGELFF. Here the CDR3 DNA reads TGTGCCAGCAGTTTACAGGGGGCGGTCGGGGAGCTGTTTTTT.

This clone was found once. CDR3 amino acids: CASSYNSYEQYF. CDR3 DNA: TGTGCCAGCAGTTACAACAGTTACGAGCAGTACTTC. The chain links TRBV6-5 to TRBJ2-7; no clear D gene. Germline values: CDR1 MNHEY, CDR2 SVGAGI. The CDR3 is 12 residues long. Trimming took off 2 bases at V and 4 bases at J, with 6 bases between the two ends.

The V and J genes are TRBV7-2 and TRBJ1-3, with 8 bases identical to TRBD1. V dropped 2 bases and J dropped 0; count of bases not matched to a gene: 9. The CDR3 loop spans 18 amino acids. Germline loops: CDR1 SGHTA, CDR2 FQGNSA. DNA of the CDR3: TGTGCCAGCAGCTTAAGGGTAGGAGGACAGGGCTCTGGAAACACCATATATTTT. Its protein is CASSLRVGGQGSGNTIYF. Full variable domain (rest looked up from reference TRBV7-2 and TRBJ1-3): GAGVSQSPSNKVTEKGKDVELRCDPISGHTALYWYRQSLGQGLEFLIYFQGNSAPDKSGLPSDRFSAERTGGSVSTLTIQRTQQEDSAVYLCASSLRVGGQGSGNTIYFGEGSWLTVV.